This TCR beta chain stems from a study of siplizumab effects on memory and regulatory T cells. The V end was cut by 6 bases, the J end by 2 bases, with 7 bases between. Germline V gives CDR1 MNHNY, CDR2 SVGAGI (reference sequence). CDR3 length: 12 residues. On this clone: The antigen is undetermined.

Libraries were prepared by immunoSEQ multiplex PCR; TCRdb keeps only in-frame clonotypes and omits some of them. The repertoire holds some 62,000 clones, with roughly 78% as singletons. Overall study findings and caveats: Memory T cells appeared less diverse than naive cells, which seemed to contribute substantially to alloresponse.

The clonotype comes from a human donor in good health. Sequenced sample: memory CD4+ T cells sorted from blood. V usage is TRBV6-6 and J usage is TRBJ1-1; D is unclear. The CDR3 here is CASRGINTEAFF. The DNA of the CDR3 is TGTGCCAGCAGGGGAATAAACACTGAAGCTTTCTTT.